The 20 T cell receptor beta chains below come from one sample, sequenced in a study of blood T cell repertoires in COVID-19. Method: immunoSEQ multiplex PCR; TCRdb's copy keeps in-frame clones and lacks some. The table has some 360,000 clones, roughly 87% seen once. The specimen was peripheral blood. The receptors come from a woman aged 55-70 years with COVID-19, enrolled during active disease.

The CDR3 DNA follows: TGCGCCAGCAGTGAGCCTCCTGCGGGGAACACTGAAGCTTTCTTT. This gives the protein CASSEPPAGNTEAFF. The chain links TRBV10-2 to TRBJ1-1, with no clear D. The CDR3 consists of 15 residues. CDR1 and CDR2 from the germline V gene are WSHSY and SAAADI. With 2 bases removed from V and 1 base from J, the gap between germline ends came to 11 bases.

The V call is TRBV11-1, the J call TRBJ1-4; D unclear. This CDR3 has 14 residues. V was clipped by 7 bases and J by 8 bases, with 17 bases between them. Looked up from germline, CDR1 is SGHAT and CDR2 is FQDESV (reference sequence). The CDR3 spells CASTAGGLWEKLFF. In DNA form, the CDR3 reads TGTGCCAGCACGGCCGGAGGGCTATGGGAAAAACTGTTTTTT.

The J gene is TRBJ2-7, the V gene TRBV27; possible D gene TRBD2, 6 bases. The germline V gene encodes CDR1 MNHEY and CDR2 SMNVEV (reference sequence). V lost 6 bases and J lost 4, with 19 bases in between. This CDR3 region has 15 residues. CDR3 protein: CASSLSEGQLYEQYF. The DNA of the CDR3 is TGTGCCAGCAGCCTCTCGGAGGGGCAGTTGTACGAGCAGTACTTC.

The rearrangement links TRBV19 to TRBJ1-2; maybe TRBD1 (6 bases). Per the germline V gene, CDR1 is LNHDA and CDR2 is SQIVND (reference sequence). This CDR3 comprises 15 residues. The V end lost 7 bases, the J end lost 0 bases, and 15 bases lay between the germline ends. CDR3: CASNSPPGANYGYTF. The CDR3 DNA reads TGTGCCAGTAATTCACCTCCAGGGGCTAACTATGGCTACACCTTC.

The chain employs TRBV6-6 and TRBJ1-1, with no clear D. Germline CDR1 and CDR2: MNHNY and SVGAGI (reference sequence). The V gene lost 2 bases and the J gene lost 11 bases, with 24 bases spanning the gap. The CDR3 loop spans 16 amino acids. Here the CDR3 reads CASSYGEAASTGWAFF. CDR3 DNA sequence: TGTGCCAGCAGTTACGGAGAGGCCGCCAGTACTGGGTGGGCTTTCTTT.

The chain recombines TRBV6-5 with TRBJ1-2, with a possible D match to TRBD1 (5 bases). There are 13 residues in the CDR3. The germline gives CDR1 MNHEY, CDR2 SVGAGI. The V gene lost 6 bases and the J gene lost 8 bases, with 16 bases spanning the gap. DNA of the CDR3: TGTGCCAGCAGCCCGGGACTTTCGGGAGGCTACACCTTC. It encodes CASSPGLSGGYTF.

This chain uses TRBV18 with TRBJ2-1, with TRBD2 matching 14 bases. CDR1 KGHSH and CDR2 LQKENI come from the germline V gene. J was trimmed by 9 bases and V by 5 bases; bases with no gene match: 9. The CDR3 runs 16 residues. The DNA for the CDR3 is TGTGCCAGCTCATCGGGACTAGCGGGGGCCGGGGGTGAGCAGTTCTTC. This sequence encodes CASSSGLAGAGGEQFF.

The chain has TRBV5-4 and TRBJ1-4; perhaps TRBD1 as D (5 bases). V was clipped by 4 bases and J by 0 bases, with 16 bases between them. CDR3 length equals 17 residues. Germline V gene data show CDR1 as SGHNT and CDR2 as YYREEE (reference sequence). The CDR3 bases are TGTGCCAGCAGCAAAGGGACTCCCGGAGCAACTAATGAAAAACTGTTTTTT. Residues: CASSKGTPGATNEKLFF.

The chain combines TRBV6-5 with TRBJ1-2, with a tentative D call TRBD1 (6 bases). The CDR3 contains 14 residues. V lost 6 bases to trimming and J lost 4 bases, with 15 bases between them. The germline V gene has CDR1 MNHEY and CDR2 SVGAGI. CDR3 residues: CASRRQGGPYGYTF. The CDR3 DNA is TGTGCCAGCAGAAGACAAGGGGGACCCTATGGCTACACCTTC.

The CDR3 region is CASNPGQLTEAFF. DNA of the CDR3: TGTGCCAGCAACCCTGGACAGCTCACTGAAGCTTTCTTT. The rearrangement links TRBV6-6 to TRBJ1-1; a possible D gene is TRBD1 (6 bases). This CDR3 is built from 13 residues. In germline, CDR1 is MNHNY, CDR2 SVGAGI (reference sequence). V gave up 7 bases and J gave up 4 bases, with 13 bases separating them.

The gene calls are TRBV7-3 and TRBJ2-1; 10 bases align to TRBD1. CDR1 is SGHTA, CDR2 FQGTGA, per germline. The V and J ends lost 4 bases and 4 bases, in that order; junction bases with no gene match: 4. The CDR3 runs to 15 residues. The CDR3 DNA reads TGTGCCAGCAGCTCTGGACAGGGGGAATACAATGAGCAGTTCTTC. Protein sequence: CASSSGQGEYNEQFF.

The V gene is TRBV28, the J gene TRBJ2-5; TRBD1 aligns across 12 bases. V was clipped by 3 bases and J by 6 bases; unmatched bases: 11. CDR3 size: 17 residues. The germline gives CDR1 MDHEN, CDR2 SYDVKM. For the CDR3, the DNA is TGTGCCAGCAGTTTCCCTATAAGGGACAGGGGGCTCAAGACCCAGTACTTC. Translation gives CASSFPIRDRGLKTQYF.

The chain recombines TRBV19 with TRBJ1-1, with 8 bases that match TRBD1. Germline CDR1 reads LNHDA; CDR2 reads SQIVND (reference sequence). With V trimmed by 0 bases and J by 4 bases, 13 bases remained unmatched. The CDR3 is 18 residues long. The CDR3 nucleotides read TGTGCCAGTAGTATAGATTCCCCCGGCAGGGGGCGAAGCACTGAAGCTTTCTTT. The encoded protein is CASSIDSPGRGRSTEAFF.

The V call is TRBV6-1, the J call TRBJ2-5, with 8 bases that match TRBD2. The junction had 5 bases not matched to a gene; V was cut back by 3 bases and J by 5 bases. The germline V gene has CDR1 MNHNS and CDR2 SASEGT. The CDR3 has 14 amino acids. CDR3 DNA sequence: TGTGCCAGCAGTGAGCGGGGGGAGGCGGAGACCCAGTACTTC. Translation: CASSERGEAETQYF.

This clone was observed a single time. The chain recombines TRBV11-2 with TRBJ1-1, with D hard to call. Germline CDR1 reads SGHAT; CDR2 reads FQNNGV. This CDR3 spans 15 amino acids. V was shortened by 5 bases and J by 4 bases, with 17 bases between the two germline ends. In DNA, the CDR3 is TGTGCCAGCAGCCTTCGACGAGGATCGAGCACTGAAGCTTTCTTT. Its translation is CASSLRRGSSTEAFF.

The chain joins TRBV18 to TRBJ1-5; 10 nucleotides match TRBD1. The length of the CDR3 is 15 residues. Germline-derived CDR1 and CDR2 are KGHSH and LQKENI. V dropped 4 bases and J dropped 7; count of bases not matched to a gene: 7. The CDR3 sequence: CASSQDRGRGQPQHF. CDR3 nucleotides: TGTGCCAGCTCACAAGACAGGGGGCGAGGGCAGCCCCAGCATTTT.

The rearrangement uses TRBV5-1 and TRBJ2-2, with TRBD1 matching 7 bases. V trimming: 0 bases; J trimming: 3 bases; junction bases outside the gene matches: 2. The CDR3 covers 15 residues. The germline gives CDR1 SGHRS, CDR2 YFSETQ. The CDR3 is CASSLGQGDTGELFF. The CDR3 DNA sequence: TGCGCCAGCAGCTTGGGACAGGGAGACACCGGGGAGCTGTTTTTT.

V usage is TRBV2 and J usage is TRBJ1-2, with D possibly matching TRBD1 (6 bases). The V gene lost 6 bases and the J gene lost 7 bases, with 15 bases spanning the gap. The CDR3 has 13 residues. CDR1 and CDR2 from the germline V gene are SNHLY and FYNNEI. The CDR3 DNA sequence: TGTGCCAGCAGCGCCGAGACAGGCAGTGGCTACACCTTC. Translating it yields CASSAETGSGYTF.

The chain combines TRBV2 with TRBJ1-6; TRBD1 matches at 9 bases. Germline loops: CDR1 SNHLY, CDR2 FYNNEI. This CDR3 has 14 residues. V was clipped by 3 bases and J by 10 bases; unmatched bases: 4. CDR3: CASSDTGGRSPLHF. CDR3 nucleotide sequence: TGTGCCAGCAGTGATACAGGGGGCCGATCACCCCTCCACTTT.

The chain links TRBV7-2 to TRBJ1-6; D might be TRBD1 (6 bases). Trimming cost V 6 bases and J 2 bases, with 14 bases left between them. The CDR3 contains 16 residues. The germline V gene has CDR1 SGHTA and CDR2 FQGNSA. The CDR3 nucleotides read TGTGCCAGCAGACCCGACAGGACGCCCTATAATTCACCCCTCCACTTT. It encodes CASRPDRTPYNSPLHF. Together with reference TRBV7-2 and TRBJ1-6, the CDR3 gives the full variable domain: GAGVSQSPSNKVTEKGKDVELRCDPISGHTALYWYRQSLGQGLEFLIYFQGNSAPDKSGLPSDRFSAERTGGSVSTLTIQRTQQEDSAVYLCASRPDRTPYNSPLHFGNGTRLTVT.